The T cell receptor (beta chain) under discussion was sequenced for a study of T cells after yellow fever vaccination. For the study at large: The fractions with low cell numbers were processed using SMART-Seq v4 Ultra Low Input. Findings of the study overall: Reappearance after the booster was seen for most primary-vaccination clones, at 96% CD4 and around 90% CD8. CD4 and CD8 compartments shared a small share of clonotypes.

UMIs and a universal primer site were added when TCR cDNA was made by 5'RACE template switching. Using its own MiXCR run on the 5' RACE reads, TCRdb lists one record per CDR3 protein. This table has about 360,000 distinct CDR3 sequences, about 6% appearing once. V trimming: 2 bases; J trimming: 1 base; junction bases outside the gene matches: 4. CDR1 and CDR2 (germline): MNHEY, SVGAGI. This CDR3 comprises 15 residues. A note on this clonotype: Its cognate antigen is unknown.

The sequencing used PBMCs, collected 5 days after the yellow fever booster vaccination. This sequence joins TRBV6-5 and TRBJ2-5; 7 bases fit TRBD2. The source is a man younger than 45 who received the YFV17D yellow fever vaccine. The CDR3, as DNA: TGTGCCAGCAGTTACGGCCTAGCGGCCCAAGAGACCCAGTACTTC. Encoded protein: CASSYGLAAQETQYF.